This T cell receptor (beta chain) stems from a study of T cells in Graves' hyperthyroidism and ophthalmopathy. About the study: Any treatment followed the collection of peripheral blood at initial diagnosis. Study-wide findings and caveats: In blood, most of the thyroid clonotypes expanded above 0.001 were also present.

Uncontrolled infection, other autoimmune disease, pregnancy or lactation led to exclusion. V lost 5 bases and J 6 bases, leaving 14 bases between the germline ends. The CDR3 runs to 13 residues. CDR1 SGHAT and CDR2 FQNNGV come from the germline V gene. This clonotype was counted at least ten times. As yet, its antigen is unknown. Amplified TCR beta CDR3 regions derived from RNA transcripts. During a first-round RT-PCR of the TCR CDR3, the HTBI primer set was used. MiXCR, applied by TCRdb to the multiplex PCR reads, yields one record per CDR3 protein. Found here are some 300,000 distinct CDR3 sequences, roughly 18% of them singletons; the top ten hold 39%.

This chain uses TRBV11-2 with TRBJ2-7; possible D gene TRBD1, 6 bases. Sequencing used blood. This clonotype originated in a man between 45 and 60 years old with Graves' ophthalmopathy. CDR3 in DNA: TGTGCCAGCAGCCTACAGGGATTCGGCGAGCAGTACTTC. The encoded protein is CASSLQGFGEQYF.